Listed below are T cell receptor beta chains from one sample, sequenced in a study of T cells in Graves' hyperthyroidism and ophthalmopathy. MiXCR was run by TCRdb on the multiplex PCR reads, yielding one entry per CDR3 protein. This sample has 20,000 to 30,000 distinct CDR3 sequences; roughly 46% occur once, and the top ten carry 10%. Sample: blood. Receptor source: a woman aged 25 to 39 with Graves' hyperthyroidism. Each CDR3 is given with its conserved first and last residue. The D gene is left open where the match is weak. Only part of the rows carry a size: once, few, many, or a class if the clone is expanded.

cdr3_aa cdr3_nt clone_size j_call v_call d_call
CASSKGLAGGRETQYF TGTGCCAGCAGTAAGGGACTAGCGGGAGGCCGGGAGACCCAGTACTTC few TRBJ2-5 TRBV6-5 TRBD2
CASSSGGLGQETQYF TGTGCCAGCAGTTCCGGGGGACTGGGGCAAGAGACCCAGTACTTC many TRBJ2-5 TRBV28 -
CSARGGNLNTEAFF TGCAGTGCTAGAGGGGGAAATCTGAACACTGAAGCTTTCTTT few TRBJ1-1 TRBV20-1 -
CASSSTGSQPQHF TGCGCCAGCAGCTCGACAGGGAGTCAGCCCCAGCATTTT many TRBJ1-5 TRBV5-1 TRBD1
CSVANWIGEAFF TGCAGCGTTGCTAACTGGATTGGTGAAGCTTTCTTT - TRBJ1-1 TRBV29-1 -
CASSRTGDSIAFF TGTGCCAGCAGTCGGACAGGGGACTCGATAGCTTTCTTT once TRBJ1-1 TRBV12-3/TRBV12-4 TRBD1
CASSRTASRNTIYF TGTGCCAGCAGCCGGACAGCCTCTCGAAACACCATATATTTT - TRBJ1-3 TRBV7-6 -
CATSRERDRRWPGANVLTF TGTGCCACCAGCAGAGAAAGGGACAGGCGGTGGCCTGGGGCCAACGTCCTGACTTTC many TRBJ2-6 TRBV15 TRBD1
CASSVGDRGYEQYF TGTGCCAGCAGCGTAGGGGACAGGGGCTACGAGCAGTACTTC - TRBJ2-7 TRBV9 TRBD1
CASSLNPINDEQFF TGTGCCAGCAGTCTTAACCCGATTAACGATGAGCAGTTCTTC - TRBJ2-1 TRBV12-3/TRBV12-4 -
CATSNRLPGHQYYGYTF TGTGCCACCAGCAATAGGTTGCCGGGACATCAATACTATGGCTACACCTTC medium-sized TRBJ1-2 TRBV15 -
CSAPTSTDTQFF TGCAGTGCCCCAACAAGCACAGATACGCAGTTCTTC - TRBJ2-1 TRBV20-1 -
CSANSAGELFF TGCAGTGCCAACTCGGCCGGGGAGCTGTTTTTT - TRBJ2-2 TRBV20-1 -
CASSQNKGQYF TGTGCCAGCAGTCAGAACAAAGGACAGTACTTC - TRBJ2-7 TRBV27 -
CASSQDSAGRNEQYF TGTGCCAGCAGCCAAGATTCAGCAGGTAGGAACGAGCAGTACTTC many TRBJ2-7 TRBV14 -
CASSQEGDLNIQYF TGTGCCAGCAGCCAAGAAGGGGATTTAAACATTCAGTACTTC many TRBJ2-4 TRBV4-2 -
CASRWTDSSYEQYF TGTGCCAGCAGGTGGACCGATAGCTCCTACGAGCAGTACTTC many TRBJ2-7 TRBV12-3/TRBV12-4 -
CSASEAGVEQFF TGCAGTGCTAGCGAGGCGGGAGTTGAGCAGTTCTTC - TRBJ2-1 TRBV20-1 TRBD2
CASSLGGGGNQPQHF TGTGCCAGCAGTCTAGGGGGGGGGGGTAATCAGCCCCAGCATTTT many TRBJ1-5 TRBV12-3/TRBV12-4 -
CASSARGRFYGYTF TGTGCCAGTAGCGCGAGGGGGCGCTTCTATGGCTACACCTTC - TRBJ1-2 TRBV19 TRBD1
CASSYTGTLSGYTF TGTGCCAGCAGTTATACCGGGACTTTGAGTGGCTACACCTTC medium-sized TRBJ1-2 TRBV2 -
CASSLRGATDTQYF TGTGCCAGTAGCCTAAGAGGGGCCACAGATACGCAGTATTTT - TRBJ2-3 TRBV19 -
CASSLGGSPSSYEQYF TGTGCCAGCAGCCTGGGCGGGAGCCCCAGCTCCTACGAGCAGTACTTC many TRBJ2-7 TRBV5-4 TRBD2
CASSGRGLAGAEQYF TGTGCCAGCAGCGGACGGGGACTAGCGGGAGCCGAGCAGTACTTC - TRBJ2-7 TRBV9 TRBD2
CSAPGGSGNEQFF TGCAGCGCCCCAGGCGGGAGTGGCAATGAGCAGTTCTTC - TRBJ2-1 TRBV20-1 TRBD2
CSARRQGANSPLHF TGCAGTGCTAGGAGGCAGGGGGCGAATTCACCCCTCCACTTT medium-sized TRBJ1-6 TRBV20-1 TRBD1
CSVLAGDSYEQYF TGCAGCGTCCTAGCGGGAGATTCCTACGAGCAGTACTTC medium-sized TRBJ2-7 TRBV29-1 TRBD2
CASSLVNSNTEALF TGTGCCAGCAGCTTAGTCAATTCGAACACTGAAGCTCTCTTT - TRBJ1-1 TRBV11-3 -
CASSSTSSYNEQYF TGTGCCAGCAGCTCGACTAGTTCCTACAATGAGCAGTATTTT - TRBJ2-3 TRBV7-2 -
CASSSPPPGALFF TGTGCCAGCAGTTCACCTCCCCCGGGGGCGCTGTTTTTT many TRBJ2-2 TRBV28 -
CASSGAMGEKLFF TGTGCCAGCAGTGGGGCAATGGGAGAAAAACTGTTTTTT - TRBJ1-4 TRBV2 -
CASASGVNEQFF TGTGCCAGCGCGTCCGGGGTAAATGAGCAGTTCTTC many TRBJ2-1 TRBV11-1 -
CSVEPSGSLNEQFF TGCAGCGTTGAGCCTAGCGGGAGTCTCAATGAGCAGTTCTTC - TRBJ2-1 TRBV29-1 TRBD2
CASSPAPNTEAFF TGTGCCAGCAGCCCAGCCCCGAACACTGAAGCTTTCTTT many TRBJ1-1 TRBV27 -
CSARDHRGENTEAFF TGCAGTGCTAGAGACCACAGGGGGGAGAACACTGAAGCTTTCTTT many TRBJ1-1 TRBV20-1 TRBD1
CATAPGQKVNEQFF TGTGCCACCGCCCCGGGACAGAAAGTAAATGAGCAGTTCTTC - TRBJ2-1 TRBV19 TRBD1
CATSRGSQGSTEAFF TGTGCCACCAGCAGAGGGAGTCAGGGAAGCACTGAAGCTTTCTTT medium-sized TRBJ1-1 TRBV15 -
CASGLRVSQPQHF TGTGCAAGCGGCTTAAGGGTTTCTCAGCCCCAGCATTTT - TRBJ1-5 TRBV11-2 -
CASSLATLGNTEAFF TGCGCCAGCAGCTTGGCCACGTTGGGGAACACTGAAGCTTTCTTT many TRBJ1-1 TRBV5-1 -
CATSARLAGYNEQFF TGTGCCACCAGCGCCCGACTAGCGGGGTACAATGAGCAGTTCTTC medium-sized TRBJ2-1 TRBV15 TRBD2
CASSISGGKETQYF TGTGCCAGTAGTATTTCAGGGGGAAAAGAGACCCAGTACTTC many TRBJ2-5 TRBV19 TRBD1
CASSLVYGLGTGELSF TGTGCCAGCAGCTTAGTGTACGGGTTGGGCACCGGGGAGCTGTCTTTT - TRBJ2-2 TRBV11-3 -
CSVSGGNIYNEQFF TGCAGTGTAAGTGGAGGCAATATATACAATGAGCAGTTCTTC many TRBJ2-1 TRBV20-1 -
CASSEQFNTEAFF TGTGCCAGCAGCGAGCAGTTCAACACTGAAGCTTTCTTT - TRBJ1-1 TRBV7-2 -
CASTPGATGAYGYTF TGTGCCAGTACCCCAGGGGCGACGGGAGCTTATGGCTACACCTTC - TRBJ1-2 TRBV19 -
CAWSPGGDTQYF TGTGCCTGGAGTCCGGGGGGAGATACGCAGTATTTT - TRBJ2-3 TRBV30 TRBD2
CASSGAGVTGNEQFF TGTGCCAGCAGTGGGGCGGGAGTGACGGGCAATGAGCAGTTCTTC many TRBJ2-1 TRBV28 TRBD2
CASSTGQRNSPLHF TGTGCCAGTAGTACAGGACAGAGAAATTCACCCCTCCACTTT - TRBJ1-6 TRBV19 -